This TCR beta chain was sequenced during a study of blood T cell repertoires in COVID-19. Looking at the study overall: The study drew acute and convalescent COVID-19 samples from the United States, Italy and Spain.

The data were produced by immunoSEQ multiplex PCR, yet TCRdb's version contains in-frame clones alone and is incomplete. The data hold 95,000 to 150,000 clones, with 75% to 90% observed a single time. With 3 bases clipped from V and 7 bases from J, the junction kept 12 bases outside the gene matches. The CDR3 is made up of 16 amino acids. Germline V CDR1 and CDR2: GTSNPN, SVGIG (reference sequence). The chain combines TRBV30 with TRBJ2-2, with 9 bases lining up with TRBD2. The receptor was isolated from a woman in her seventies with acute or convalescent COVID-19. Sequencing was performed on peripheral blood. The CDR3 protein is CAWRYWRGGRDGELFF. In DNA form, the CDR3 reads TGTGCCTGGAGGTACTGGCGGGGGGGCCGCGACGGGGAGCTGTTTTTT.